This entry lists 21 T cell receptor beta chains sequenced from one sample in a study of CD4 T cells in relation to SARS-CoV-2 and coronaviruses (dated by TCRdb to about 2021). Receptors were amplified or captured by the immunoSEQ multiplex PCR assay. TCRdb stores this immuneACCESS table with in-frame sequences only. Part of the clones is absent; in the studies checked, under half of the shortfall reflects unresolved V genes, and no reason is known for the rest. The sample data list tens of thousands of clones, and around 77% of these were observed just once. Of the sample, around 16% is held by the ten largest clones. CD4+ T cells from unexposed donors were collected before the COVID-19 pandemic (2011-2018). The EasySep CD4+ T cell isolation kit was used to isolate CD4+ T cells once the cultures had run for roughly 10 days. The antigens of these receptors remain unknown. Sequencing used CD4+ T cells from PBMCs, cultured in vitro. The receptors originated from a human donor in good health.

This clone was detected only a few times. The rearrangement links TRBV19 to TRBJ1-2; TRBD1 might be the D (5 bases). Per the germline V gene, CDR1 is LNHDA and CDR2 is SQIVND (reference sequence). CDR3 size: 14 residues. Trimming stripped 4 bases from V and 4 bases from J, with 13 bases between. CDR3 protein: CASSTGEGRYGYTF. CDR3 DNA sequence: TGTGCCAGTAGTACTGGGGAGGGACGCTATGGCTACACCTTC.

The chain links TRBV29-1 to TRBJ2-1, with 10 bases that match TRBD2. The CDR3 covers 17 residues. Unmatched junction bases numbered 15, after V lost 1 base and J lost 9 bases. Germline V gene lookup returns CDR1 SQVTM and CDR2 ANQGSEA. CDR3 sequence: CSVEGLGLADPGSEQFF. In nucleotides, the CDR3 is TGCAGCGTTGAAGGTCTTGGACTAGCGGACCCCGGTAGTGAGCAGTTCTTC.

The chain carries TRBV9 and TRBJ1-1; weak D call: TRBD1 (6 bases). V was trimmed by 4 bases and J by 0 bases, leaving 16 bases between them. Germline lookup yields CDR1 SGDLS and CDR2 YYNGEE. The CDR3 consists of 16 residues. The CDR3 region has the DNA TGTGCCAGCAGCCCTCTCCAGGAGGGGGTGAACACTGAAGCTTTCTTT. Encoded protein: CASSPLQEGVNTEAFF. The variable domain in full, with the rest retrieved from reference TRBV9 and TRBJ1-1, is DSGVTQTPKHLITATGQRVTLRCSPRSGDLSVYWYQQSLDQGLQFLIQYYNGEERAKGNILERFSAQQFPDLHSELNLSSLELGDSALYFCASSPLQEGVNTEAFFGQGTRLTVV.

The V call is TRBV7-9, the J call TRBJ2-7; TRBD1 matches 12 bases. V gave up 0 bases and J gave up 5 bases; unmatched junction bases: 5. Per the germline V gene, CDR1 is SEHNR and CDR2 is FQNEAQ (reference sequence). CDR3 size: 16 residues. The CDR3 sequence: CASSLAGQGASDEQYF. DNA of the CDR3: TGTGCCAGCAGCTTAGCGGGACAGGGGGCCTCTGACGAGCAGTACTTC.

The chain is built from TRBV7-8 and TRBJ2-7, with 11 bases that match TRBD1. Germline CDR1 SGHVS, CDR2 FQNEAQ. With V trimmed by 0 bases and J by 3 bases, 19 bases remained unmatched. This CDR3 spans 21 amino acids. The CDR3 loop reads CASSLALPGQGDYSFFYEQYF. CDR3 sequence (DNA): TGTGCCAGCAGCTTAGCGCTTCCGGGACAGGGGGACTACTCCTTCTTCTACGAGCAGTACTTC.

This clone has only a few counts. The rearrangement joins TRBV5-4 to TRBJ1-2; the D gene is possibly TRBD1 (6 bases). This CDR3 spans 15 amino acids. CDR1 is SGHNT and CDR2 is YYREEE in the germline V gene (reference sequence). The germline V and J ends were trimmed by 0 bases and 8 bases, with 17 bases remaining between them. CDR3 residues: CASSLGAGGTIGYTF. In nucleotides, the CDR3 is TGTGCCAGCAGCTTGGGGGCAGGCGGGACAATCGGCTACACCTTC.

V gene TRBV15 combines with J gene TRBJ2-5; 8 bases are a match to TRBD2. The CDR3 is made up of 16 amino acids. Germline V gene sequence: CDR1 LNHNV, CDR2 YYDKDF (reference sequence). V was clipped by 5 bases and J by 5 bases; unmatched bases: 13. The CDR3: CATSPRSGGLTETQYF. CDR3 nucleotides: TGTGCCACCAGCCCCCGGTCGGGGGGGTTAACGGAGACCCAGTACTTC.

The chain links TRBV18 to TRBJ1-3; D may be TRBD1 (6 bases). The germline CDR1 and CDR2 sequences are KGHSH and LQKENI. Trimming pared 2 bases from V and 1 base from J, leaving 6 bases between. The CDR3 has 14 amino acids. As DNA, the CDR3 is TGTGCCAGCTCACCAGGACAGTCTGGAAACACCATATATTTT. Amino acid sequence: CASSPGQSGNTIYF.

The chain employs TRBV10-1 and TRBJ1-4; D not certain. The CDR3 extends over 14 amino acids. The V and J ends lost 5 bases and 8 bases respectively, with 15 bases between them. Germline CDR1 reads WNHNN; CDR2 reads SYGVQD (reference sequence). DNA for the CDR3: TGCGCCAGCAGTTCCTCGCGGGAAATCGAAAAACTGTTTTTT. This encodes CASSSSREIEKLFF.

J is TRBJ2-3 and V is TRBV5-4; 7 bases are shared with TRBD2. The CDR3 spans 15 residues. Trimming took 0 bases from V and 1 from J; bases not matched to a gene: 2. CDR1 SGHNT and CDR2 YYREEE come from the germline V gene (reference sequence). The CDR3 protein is CASSLGGRGTDTQYF. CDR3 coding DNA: TGTGCCAGCAGCTTGGGCGGGAGAGGCACAGATACGCAGTATTTT.

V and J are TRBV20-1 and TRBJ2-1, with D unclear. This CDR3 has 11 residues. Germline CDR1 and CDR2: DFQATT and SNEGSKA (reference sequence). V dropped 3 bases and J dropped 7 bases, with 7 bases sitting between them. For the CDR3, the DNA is TGCAGTGCTAGTTTTGGGAATGAGCAGTTCTTC. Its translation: CSASFGNEQFF.

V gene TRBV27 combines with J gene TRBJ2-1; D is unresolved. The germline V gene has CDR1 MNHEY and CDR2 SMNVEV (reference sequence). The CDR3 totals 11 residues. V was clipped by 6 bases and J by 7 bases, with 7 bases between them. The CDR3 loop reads CASSWGNEQFF. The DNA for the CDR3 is TGTGCCAGCAGCTGGGGTAATGAGCAGTTCTTC.

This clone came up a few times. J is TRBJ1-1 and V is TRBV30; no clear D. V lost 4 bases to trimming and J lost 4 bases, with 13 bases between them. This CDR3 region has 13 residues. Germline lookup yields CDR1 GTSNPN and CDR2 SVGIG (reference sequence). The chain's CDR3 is CAWTPGYSTEAFF. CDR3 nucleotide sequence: TGTGCCTGGACCCCGGGGTATAGCACTGAAGCTTTCTTT.

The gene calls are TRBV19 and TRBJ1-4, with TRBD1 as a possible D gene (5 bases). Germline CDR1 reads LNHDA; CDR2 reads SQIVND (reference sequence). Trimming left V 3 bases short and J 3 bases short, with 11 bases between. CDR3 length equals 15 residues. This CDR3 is CASSIQGLPNEKLFF. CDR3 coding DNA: TGTGCCAGTAGTATTCAGGGTCTGCCTAATGAAAAACTGTTTTTT.

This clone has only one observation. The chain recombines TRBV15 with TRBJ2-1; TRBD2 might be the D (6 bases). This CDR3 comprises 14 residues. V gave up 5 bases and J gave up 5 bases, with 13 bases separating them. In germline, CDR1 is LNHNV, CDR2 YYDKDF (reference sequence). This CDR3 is CATSGLQRDNEQFF. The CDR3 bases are TGTGCCACCAGCGGACTTCAGCGGGACAATGAGCAGTTCTTC. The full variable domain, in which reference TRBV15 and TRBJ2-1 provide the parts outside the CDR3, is DAMVIQNPRYQVTQFGKPVTLSCSQTLNHNVMYWYQQKSSQAPKLLFHYYDKDFNNEADTPDNFQSRRPNTSFCFLDIRSPGLGDTAMYLCATSGLQRDNEQFFGPGTRLTVL.

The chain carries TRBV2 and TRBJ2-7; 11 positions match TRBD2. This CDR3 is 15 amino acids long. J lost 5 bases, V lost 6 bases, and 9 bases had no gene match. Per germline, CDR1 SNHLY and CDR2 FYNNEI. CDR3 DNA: TGTGCCAGCAGCGGCGTAGCGGGAGGGCCCCACGAGCAGTACTTC. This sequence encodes CASSGVAGGPHEQYF.

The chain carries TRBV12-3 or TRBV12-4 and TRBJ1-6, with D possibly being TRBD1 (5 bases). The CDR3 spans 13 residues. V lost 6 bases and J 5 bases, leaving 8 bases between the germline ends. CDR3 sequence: CASRGRNNSPLHF. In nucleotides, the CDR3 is TGTGCCAGCAGGGGACGGAATAATTCACCCCTCCACTTT.

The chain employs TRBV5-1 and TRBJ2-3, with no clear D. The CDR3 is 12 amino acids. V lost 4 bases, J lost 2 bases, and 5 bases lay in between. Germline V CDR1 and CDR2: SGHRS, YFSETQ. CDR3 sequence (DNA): TGCGCCAGCAGCATCCCCACAGATACGCAGTATTTT. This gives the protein CASSIPTDTQYF. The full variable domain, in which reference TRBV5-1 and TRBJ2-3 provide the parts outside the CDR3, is KAGVTQTPRYLIKTRGQQVTLSCSPISGHRSVSWYQQTPGQGLQFLFEYFSETQRNKGNFPGRFSGRQFSNSRSEMNVSTLELGDSALYLCASSIPTDTQYFGPGTRLTVL.

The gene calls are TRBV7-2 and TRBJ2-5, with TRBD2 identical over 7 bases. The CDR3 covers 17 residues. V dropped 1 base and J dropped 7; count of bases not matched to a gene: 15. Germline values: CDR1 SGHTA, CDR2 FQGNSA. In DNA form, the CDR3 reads TGTGCCAGCAGCTTAGGTAGCGGGTCGGGCCCGGGTTGGACCCAGTACTTC. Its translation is CASSLGSGSGPGWTQYF.

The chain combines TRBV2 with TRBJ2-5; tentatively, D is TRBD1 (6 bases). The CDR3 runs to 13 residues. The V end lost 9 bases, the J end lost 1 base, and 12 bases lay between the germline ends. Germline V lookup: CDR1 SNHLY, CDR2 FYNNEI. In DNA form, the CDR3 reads TGTGCCAGTAGCAGGACAGTCCAAGAGACCCAGTACTTC. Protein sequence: CASSRTVQETQYF.

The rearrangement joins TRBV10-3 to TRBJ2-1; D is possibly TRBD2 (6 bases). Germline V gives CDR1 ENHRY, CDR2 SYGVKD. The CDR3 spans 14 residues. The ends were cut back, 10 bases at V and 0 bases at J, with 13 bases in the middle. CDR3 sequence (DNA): TGTGCCACCTATAGCGGAACCTCCTACAATGAGCAGTTCTTC. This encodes CATYSGTSYNEQFF.